This T cell receptor (beta chain) was sequenced during a study of PD-L1 blockade in urothelial cancer. PCRs were each spiked with synthetic TCR analog templates. Here immunoSEQ multiplex PCR was the method, and the copy in TCRdb shows in-frame clones only, minus some. The sample contains 85,000 to 95,000 clones, about 90% of which appear only once. The time point: pretreatment peripheral blood. Trimming cost V 2 bases and J 4 bases; bases outside gene matches: 6. Germline lookup yields CDR1 SGHRS and CDR2 YFSETQ. This CDR3 comprises 17 residues. The chain joins TRBV5-1 to TRBJ2-2; 12 nucleotides match TRBD1. The TCR comes from a woman over 75 with urothelial cancer. This specimen consisted of PBMCs, obtained around atezolizumab (anti-PD-L1) treatment. Here the CDR3 DNA reads TGCGCCAGCAGCTTAGGGACAGGGGGCGCCGGCACCGGGGAGCTGTTTTTT. It yields the protein CASSLGTGGAGTGELFF.